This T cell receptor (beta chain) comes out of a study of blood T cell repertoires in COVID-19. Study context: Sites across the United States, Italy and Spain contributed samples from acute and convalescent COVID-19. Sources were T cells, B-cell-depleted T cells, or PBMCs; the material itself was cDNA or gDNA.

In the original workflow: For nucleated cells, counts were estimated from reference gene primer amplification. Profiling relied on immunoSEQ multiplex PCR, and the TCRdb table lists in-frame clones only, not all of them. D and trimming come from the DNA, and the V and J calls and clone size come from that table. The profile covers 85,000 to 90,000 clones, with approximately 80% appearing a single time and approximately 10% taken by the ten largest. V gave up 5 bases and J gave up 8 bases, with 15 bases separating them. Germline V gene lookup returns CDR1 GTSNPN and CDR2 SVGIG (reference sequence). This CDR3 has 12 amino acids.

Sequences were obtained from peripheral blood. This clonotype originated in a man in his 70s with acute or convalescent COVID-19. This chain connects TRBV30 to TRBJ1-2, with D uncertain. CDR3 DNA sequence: TGTGCCTGGCGAGTGGGAGCTATCGGCTACACCTTC. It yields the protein CAWRVGAIGYTF.